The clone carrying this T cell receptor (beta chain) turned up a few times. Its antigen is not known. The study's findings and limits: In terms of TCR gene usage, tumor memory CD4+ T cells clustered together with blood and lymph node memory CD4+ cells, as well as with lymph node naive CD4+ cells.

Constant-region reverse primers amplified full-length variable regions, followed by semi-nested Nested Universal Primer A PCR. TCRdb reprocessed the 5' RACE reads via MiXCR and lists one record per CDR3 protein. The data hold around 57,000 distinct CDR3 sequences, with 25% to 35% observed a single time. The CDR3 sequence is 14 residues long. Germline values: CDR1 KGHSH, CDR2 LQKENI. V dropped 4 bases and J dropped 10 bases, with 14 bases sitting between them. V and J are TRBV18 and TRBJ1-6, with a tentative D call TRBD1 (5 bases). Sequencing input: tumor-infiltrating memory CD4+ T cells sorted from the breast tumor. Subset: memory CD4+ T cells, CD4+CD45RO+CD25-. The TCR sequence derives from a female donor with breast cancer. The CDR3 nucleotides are TGTGCCAGCTCACTCGGTATTCGGGGCTCACCCCTCCACTTT. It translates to CASSLGIRGSPLHF. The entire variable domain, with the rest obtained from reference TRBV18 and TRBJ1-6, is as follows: NAGVMQNPRHLVRRRGQEARLRCSPMKGHSHVYWYRQLPEEGLKFMVYLQKENIIDESGMPKERFSAEFPKEGPSILRIQQVVRGDSAAYFCASSLGIRGSPLHFGNGTRLTVT.